This TCR beta chain was obtained from a study of cytomegalovirus exposure and HLA in healthy donors. Study details: Researchers found that approximately 77% of over 350 genotyped donors fell within the Caucasian-associated ancestry cluster.

Unmatched junction bases numbered 1, after V lost 3 bases and J lost 1 base. The CDR3 contains 16 residues. Germline-derived CDR1 and CDR2 are MNHNS and SASEGT. 13 Jbeta primers and 60 Vbeta primers were used for the PCR. The data were produced by immunoSEQ multiplex PCR, yet TCRdb's version contains in-frame clones alone and is incomplete. There are some 91,000 clones in the sample; more than 75% occur only once, and around 0.76% lies in the top ten. The chain combines TRBV6-1 with TRBJ2-2; TRBD2 matches at 11 bases. The receptor was isolated from a woman between 55 and 75 years old in good health and CMV-seronegative. The sample was PBMCs. CDR3 nucleotide sequence: TGTGCCAGCAGTGAGGGACTAGCGGTGAACACCGGGGAGCTGTTTTTT. Its protein product is CASSEGLAVNTGELFF.